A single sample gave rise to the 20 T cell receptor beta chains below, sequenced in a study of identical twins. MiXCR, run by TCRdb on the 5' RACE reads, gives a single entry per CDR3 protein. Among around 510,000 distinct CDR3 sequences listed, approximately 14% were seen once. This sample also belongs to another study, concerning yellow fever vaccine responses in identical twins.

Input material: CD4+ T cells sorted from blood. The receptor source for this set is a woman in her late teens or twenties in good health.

This CDR3 reads CASSQGRASNTQYF. The CDR3 nucleotides read TGTGCCAGCTCACAAGGACGGGCCAGCAATACGCAGTATTTT. This chain joins TRBV18 and TRBJ2-3; D not resolved. The V gene's germline CDR1 is KGHSH and CDR2 LQKENI. CDR3 length: 14 residues. V gave up 4 bases and J gave up 7 bases, with 15 bases separating them.

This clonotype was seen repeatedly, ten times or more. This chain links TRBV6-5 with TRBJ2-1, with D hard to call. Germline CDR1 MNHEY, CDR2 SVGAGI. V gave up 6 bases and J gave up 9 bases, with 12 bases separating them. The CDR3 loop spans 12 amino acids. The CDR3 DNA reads TGTGCCAGCAGCTCCGGTTGGGGTGAGCAGTTCTTC. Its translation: CASSSGWGEQFF.

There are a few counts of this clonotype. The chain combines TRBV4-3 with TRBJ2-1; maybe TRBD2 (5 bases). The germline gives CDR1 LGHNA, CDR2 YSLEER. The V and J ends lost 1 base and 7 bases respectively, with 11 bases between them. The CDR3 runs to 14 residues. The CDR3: CASSQAAGQNEQFF. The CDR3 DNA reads TGCGCCAGCAGCCAAGCGGCGGGCCAGAATGAGCAGTTCTTC.

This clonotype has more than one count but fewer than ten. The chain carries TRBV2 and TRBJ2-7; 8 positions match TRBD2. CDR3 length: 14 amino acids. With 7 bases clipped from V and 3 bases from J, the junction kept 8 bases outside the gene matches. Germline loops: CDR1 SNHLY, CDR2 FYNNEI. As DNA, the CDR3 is TGTGCCAGCACCTTGCAACGGGGGGGCTACGAGCAGTACTTC. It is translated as CASTLQRGGYEQYF.

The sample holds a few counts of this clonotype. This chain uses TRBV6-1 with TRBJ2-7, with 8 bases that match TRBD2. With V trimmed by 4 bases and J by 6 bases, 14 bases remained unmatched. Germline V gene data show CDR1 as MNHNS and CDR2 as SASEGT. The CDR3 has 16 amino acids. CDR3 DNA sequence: TGTGCCAGCAGTGCGCTGCCGGGACTAGAGCATAGCGAGCAGTACTTC. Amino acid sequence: CASSALPGLEHSEQYF.

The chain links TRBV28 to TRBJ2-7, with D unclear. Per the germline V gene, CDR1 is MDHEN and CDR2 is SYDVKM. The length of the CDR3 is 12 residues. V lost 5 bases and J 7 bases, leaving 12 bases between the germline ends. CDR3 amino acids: CASSGLIEEQYF. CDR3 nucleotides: TGTGCCAGCAGTGGATTAATAGAAGAGCAGTACTTC.

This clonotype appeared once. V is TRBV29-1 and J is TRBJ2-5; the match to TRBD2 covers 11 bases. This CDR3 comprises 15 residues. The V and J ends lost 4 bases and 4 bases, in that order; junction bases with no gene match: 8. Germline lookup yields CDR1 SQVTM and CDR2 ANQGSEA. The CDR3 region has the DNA TGCAGCGTTGGGGGGACTAGCGGACTACTAGAGACCCAGTACTTC. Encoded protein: CSVGGTSGLLETQYF.

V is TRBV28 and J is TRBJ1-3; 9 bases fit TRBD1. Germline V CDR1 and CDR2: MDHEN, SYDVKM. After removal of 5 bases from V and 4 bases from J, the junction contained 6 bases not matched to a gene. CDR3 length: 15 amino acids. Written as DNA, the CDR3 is TGTGCCAGCAGTACCCCGGGACAGGGAGGAAACACCATATATTTT. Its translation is CASSTPGQGGNTIYF.

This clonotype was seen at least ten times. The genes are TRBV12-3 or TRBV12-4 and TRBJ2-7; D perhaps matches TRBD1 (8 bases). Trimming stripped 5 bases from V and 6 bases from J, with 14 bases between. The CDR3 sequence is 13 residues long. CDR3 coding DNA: TGTGCCAGCAGTCTGACAGGGGAGGGCGAGCAGTACTTC. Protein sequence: CASSLTGEGEQYF.

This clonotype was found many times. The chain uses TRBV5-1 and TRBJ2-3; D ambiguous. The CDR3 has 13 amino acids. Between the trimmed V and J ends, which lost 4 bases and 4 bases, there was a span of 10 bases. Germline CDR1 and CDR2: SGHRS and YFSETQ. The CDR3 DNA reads TGCGCCAGCAGCCCCAACACAGCAGATACGCAGTATTTT. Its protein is CASSPNTADTQYF.

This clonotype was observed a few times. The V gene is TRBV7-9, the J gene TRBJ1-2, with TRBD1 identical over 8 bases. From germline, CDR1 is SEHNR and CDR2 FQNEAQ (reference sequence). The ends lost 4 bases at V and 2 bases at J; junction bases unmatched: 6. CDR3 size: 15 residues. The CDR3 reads CASSSWDRLNYGYTF. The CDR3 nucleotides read TGTGCCAGCAGCTCATGGGACAGGTTGAACTATGGCTACACCTTC. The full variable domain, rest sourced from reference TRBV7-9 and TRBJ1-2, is DTGVSQNPRHKITKRGQNVTFRCDPISEHNRLYWYRQTLGQGPEFLTYFQNEAQLEKSRLLSDRFSAERPKGSFSTLEIQRTEQGDSAMYLCASSSWDRLNYGYTFGSGTRLTVV.

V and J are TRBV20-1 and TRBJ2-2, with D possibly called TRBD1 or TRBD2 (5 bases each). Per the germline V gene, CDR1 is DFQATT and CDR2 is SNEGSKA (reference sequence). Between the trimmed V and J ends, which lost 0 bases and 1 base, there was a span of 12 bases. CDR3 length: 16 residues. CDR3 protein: CSARDRGGGNTGELFF. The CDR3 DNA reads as TGCAGTGCTAGAGATCGGGGTGGGGGGAACACCGGGGAGCTGTTTTTT.

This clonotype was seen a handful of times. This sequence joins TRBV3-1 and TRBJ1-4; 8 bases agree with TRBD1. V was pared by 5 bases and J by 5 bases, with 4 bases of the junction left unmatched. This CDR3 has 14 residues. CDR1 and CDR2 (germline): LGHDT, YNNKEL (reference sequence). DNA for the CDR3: TGTGCCAGCAGCTACAGGGGGGTGAATGAAAAACTGTTTTTT. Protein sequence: CASSYRGVNEKLFF.

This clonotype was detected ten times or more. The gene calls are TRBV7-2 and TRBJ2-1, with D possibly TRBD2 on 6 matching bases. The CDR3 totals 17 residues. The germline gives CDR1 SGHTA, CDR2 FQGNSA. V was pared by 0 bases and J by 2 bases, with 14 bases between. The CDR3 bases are TGTGCCAGCAGCTTAGCTGGCGGGACCCCCCCCTACAATGAGCAGTTCTTC. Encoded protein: CASSLAGGTPPYNEQFF.

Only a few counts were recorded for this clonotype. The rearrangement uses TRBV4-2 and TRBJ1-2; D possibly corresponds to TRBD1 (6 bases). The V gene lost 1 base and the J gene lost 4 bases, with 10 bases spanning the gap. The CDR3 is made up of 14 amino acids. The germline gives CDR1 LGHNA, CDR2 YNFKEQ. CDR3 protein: CASSQARGTYGYTF. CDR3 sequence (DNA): TGTGCCAGCAGCCAAGCCAGGGGCACCTATGGCTACACCTTC.

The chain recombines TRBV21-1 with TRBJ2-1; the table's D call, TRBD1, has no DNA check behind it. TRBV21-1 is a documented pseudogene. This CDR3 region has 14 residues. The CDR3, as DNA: TGTGCCAGCAGCAGCCGGGACAGGGGACATGAGCAGTTCTTC. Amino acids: CASSSRDRGHEQFF.

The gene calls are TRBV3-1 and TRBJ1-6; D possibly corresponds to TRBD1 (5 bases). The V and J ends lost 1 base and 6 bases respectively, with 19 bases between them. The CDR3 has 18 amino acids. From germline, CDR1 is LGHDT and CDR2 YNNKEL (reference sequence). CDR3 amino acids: CASSQGISGRVVNSPLHF. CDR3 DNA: TGTGCCAGCAGCCAAGGAATCTCCGGCAGGGTGGTTAATTCACCCCTCCACTTT.

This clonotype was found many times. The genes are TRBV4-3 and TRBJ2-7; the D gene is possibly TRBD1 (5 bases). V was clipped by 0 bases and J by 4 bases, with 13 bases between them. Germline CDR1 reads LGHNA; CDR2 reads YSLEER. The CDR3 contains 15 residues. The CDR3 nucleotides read TGCGCCAGCAGCCAAGATGTCCAGGGAAAATACGAGCAGTACTTC. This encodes CASSQDVQGKYEQYF.

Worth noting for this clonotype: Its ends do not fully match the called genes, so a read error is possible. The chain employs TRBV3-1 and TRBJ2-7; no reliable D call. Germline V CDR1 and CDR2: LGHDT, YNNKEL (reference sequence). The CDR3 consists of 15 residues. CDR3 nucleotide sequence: TGTGTCAGCAGCCAAGTAGGTCTTAGCCGTTACGAGCAGTACTTC. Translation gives CVSSQVGLSRYEQYF.

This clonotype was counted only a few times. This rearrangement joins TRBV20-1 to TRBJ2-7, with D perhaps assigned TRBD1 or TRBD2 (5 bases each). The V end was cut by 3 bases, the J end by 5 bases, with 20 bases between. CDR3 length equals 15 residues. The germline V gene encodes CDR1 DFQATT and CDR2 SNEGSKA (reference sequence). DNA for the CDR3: TGCAGTGCTAGTACGGGACGGAGGACAATTAACGAGCAGTACTTC. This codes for CSASTGRRTINEQYF.